Listed below are T cell receptor beta chains from one sample, sequenced in a study of cytomegalovirus exposure and HLA in healthy donors. Sequenced by immunoSEQ multiplex PCR; TCRdb stores in-frame clones only, minus some. The sample lists over 120,000 clones; 87% were seen once. What was sequenced was PBMCs. The source is a man aged 18 to 30 in good health and CMV-seropositive. Each CDR3 is given with its conserved first and last residue. D genes are given only for firm matches. Where a row states a size, it is once, few, many or the class of an expanded clone; other rows omit it.

D gene	clone size	J gene	V gene	CDR3 DNA	CDR3 protein
NA	once	TRBJ1-3	TRBV28	TGTGCCAGCAGTTGGCCAGGGTTAACATCCCACCCTGGGGGAAACACCATATATTTT	CASSWPGLTSHPGGNTIYF
TRBD1	few	TRBJ1-6	TRBV6-4	TGTGCCAGCACCGGGGACAGGGAGGCTTCACCCCTCCACTTT	CASTGDREASPLHF
TRBD2	NA	TRBJ2-1	TRBV5-4	TGTGCCAGCAGACACCTCGGCGGGAGGGCCTGGAATGAGCAGTTCTTC	CASRHLGGRAWNEQFF
NA	NA	TRBJ2-1	TRBV11-2	TGTGCCAGCAGCTTAGTCCCCGTCAATGAGCAGTTCTTC	CASSLVPVNEQFF
NA	NA	TRBJ1-2	TRBV2	TGTGCCAGCAGTCGATTAATGACACCCGTACTGACACAACAGGGTTACAACTATGGCTACACCTTC	CASSRLMTPVLTQQGYNYGYTF
TRBD2	NA	TRBJ2-1	TRBV4-1	TGCGCCAGCAGCCAGGCACTAGCGGGAGGTTCCCTGCCGTTCTTC	CASSQALAGGSLPFF
TRBD1	NA	TRBJ1-3	TRBV5-1	TGCGCCAGCAGTCTAGACTGGACAGGGCCTGGAAACACCATATATTTT	CASSLDWTGPGNTIYF
TRBD2	NA	TRBJ2-2	TRBV30	TGTGCCTGGAGTGTAAGCGGGGTCGGGGAGCTGTTTTTT	CAWSVSGVGELFF
TRBD1	NA	TRBJ1-2	TRBV5-1	TGCGCCAGCAGCGGGGAACCGGGACAGGGGCCCGGTGGCTACACCTTC	CASSGEPGQGPGGYTF
TRBD2	NA	TRBJ2-3	TRBV4-1	TGCGCCAGCAGCCCAATTAGCGGGAGAGCGACAGATACGCAGTATTTT	CASSPISGRATDTQYF
TRBD1	NA	TRBJ2-7	TRBV13	TGTGCCAGCAGCTCGGGACAGTACTACGAGCAGTACTTC	CASSSGQYYEQYF
TRBD2	NA	TRBJ2-1	TRBV4-2	TGTGCCAGCAGCCTGGGACTAGCGGGGATCAATGAGCAGTTCTTC	CASSLGLAGINEQFF
NA	NA	TRBJ2-1	TRBV6-6	TGTGCCAGCAGTTACTCAAACACCTACAATGAGCAGTTCTTC	CASSYSNTYNEQFF
NA	NA	TRBJ2-7	TRBV5-8	TGTGCCAGCACAGACAGTGTCGAGCAGTACTTC	CASTDSVEQYF
NA	NA	TRBJ1-1	TRBV30	TGTGCCTGGGACAGGCGCGGGAACACTGAAGCTTTCTTT	CAWDRRGNTEAFF
NA	NA	TRBJ2-4	TRBV27	TGTGCCAGCAGGCAGCGTTTAGATCAGGGGTTGGGTACGGTCAAAAACATTCAGTACTTC	CASRQRLDQGLGTVKNIQYF
NA	NA	TRBJ1-5	TRBV5-8	TGTGCCAGCAGCTTGATCCAGTTTGAGCCCCAGCATTTT	CASSLIQFEPQHF
NA	NA	TRBJ1-5	TRBV2	TGTGCCAGCAGTGTCGCCCAGGGTAAACCAATCAATCAGCCCCAGCATTTT	CASSVAQGKPINQPQHF
NA	few	TRBJ1-5	TRBV6-1	TGTGCCGGTGGAGATAGCAATCAGCCCCAGCATTTT	CAGGDSNQPQHF
TRBD2	NA	TRBJ2-1	TRBV19	TGTGCCAGTAGTATTGGACTAGCGAGGAATGAGCAGTTCTTC	CASSIGLARNEQFF
NA	NA	TRBJ2-5	TRBV9	TGTGCCAGCAGCGTAGCGGACAGCCCCGAAGCCAGAGAGACCCAGTACTTC	CASSVADSPEARETQYF
NA	NA	TRBJ1-3	TRBV2	TGTGCCAGCAGTGAATGGGGCAGGGGCGCAGGAAACACCATATATTTT	CASSEWGRGAGNTIYF
NA	NA	TRBJ2-7	TRBV7-9	TGTGCCAGCTCTTACAGGGACGAGCAGTACTTC	CASSYRDEQYF
NA	NA	TRBJ1-1	TRBV11-2	TGTGCCAGCAGCCGCACTTGGGTTCTAGGTGTGAACACTGAAGCTTTCTTT	CASSRTWVLGVNTEAFF
TRBD2	NA	TRBJ2-1	TRBV19	TGTGCCAGTAGGCGGGAGATAGGTTACAATGAGCAGTTCTTC	CASRREIGYNEQFF
TRBD1	NA	TRBJ2-2	TRBV7-8	TGTGCCAGCAGCTTCGACAGGGGGCGAAGCGGGGAGCTGTTTTTT	CASSFDRGRSGELFF
NA	NA	TRBJ1-1	TRBV9	TGTGCCAGCAGCGTAGCCCAGAGGGAGAGTATAAACACTGAAGCTTTCTTT	CASSVAQRESINTEAFF
NA	NA	TRBJ1-2	TRBV6-1	TGTGCCAGCAGTGATAAGGGGTATGGCTACACCTTC	CASSDKGYGYTF
NA	once	TRBJ2-3	TRBV7-9	TGTGCCAGCAGCTCGGCCAGGAGCACAGATACGCAGTATTTT	CASSSARSTDTQYF
NA	NA	TRBJ2-7	TRBV4-1	TGCGCCAGCAGCCAAGGACTGGTCTCCTACGAGCAGTACTTC	CASSQGLVSYEQYF
TRBD1	NA	TRBJ1-1	TRBV29-1	TGCAGCGCTCCTCCCGGGACAGGGAGGACTGAAGCTTTCTTT	CSAPPGTGRTEAFF
NA	NA	TRBJ2-1	TRBV6-1	TGTGCCAGCAGTGCAGACAGAAGCTCCTACAATGAGCAGTTCTTC	CASSADRSSYNEQFF
TRBD1	NA	TRBJ1-5	TRBV15	TGTGCCACCGTCAAATTGGGACAGGGCAATCAGCCCCAGCATTTT	CATVKLGQGNQPQHF
TRBD2	NA	TRBJ2-2	TRBV27	TGTGCCAGCAGTTTTAGCGGGAGCGGTACCGGGGAGCTGTTTTTT	CASSFSGSGTGELFF
NA	NA	TRBJ1-5	TRBV19	TGTGCCAGTAGTATAGGACAGTCTTATAGCAATCAGCCCCAGCATTTT	CASSIGQSYSNQPQHF
TRBD1	NA	TRBJ1-4	TRBV13	TGTGCCAGCAGCTTCTACCGGGACAGCACAACTAATGAAAAACTGTTTTTT	CASSFYRDSTTNEKLFF
TRBD1	NA	TRBJ2-7	TRBV10-3	TGTGCCATCAGTGAACAGACAGGGGTCGTCTACGAGCAGTACTTC	CAISEQTGVVYEQYF
NA	NA	TRBJ1-2	TRBV7-8	TGTGCCAGCAGCTTAGAGGGGACACCCGCCATGGGCTACACCTTC	CASSLEGTPAMGYTF
TRBD1	NA	TRBJ1-6	TRBV2	TGTGCCAGCAGTGAAAGGGGACAGGGAATTTCACCCCTCCACTTT	CASSERGQGISPLHF
TRBD2	NA	TRBJ2-7	TRBV11-1	TGTGCCAGCAGCTCCCCTCGGGCGGGAGCCTACGAGCAGTACTTC	CASSSPRAGAYEQYF
NA	NA	TRBJ1-2	TRBV6-1	TGTGCCAGCAGTGATCACAGTAGTTACTATGGCTACACCTTC	CASSDHSSYYGYTF